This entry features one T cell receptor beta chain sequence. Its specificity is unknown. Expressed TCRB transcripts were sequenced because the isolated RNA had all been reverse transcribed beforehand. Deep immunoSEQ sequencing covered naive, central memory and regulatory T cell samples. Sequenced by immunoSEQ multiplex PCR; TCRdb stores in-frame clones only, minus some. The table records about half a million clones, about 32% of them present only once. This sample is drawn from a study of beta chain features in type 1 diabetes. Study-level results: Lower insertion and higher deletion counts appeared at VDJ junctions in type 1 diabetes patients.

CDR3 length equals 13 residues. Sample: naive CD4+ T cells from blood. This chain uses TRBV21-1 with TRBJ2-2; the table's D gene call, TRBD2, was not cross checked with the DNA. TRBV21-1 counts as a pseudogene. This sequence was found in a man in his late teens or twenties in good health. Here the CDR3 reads CASISAEAGELFF. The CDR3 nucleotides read TGTGCCAGCATTTCGGCGGAGGCCGGGGAGCTGTTTTTT.